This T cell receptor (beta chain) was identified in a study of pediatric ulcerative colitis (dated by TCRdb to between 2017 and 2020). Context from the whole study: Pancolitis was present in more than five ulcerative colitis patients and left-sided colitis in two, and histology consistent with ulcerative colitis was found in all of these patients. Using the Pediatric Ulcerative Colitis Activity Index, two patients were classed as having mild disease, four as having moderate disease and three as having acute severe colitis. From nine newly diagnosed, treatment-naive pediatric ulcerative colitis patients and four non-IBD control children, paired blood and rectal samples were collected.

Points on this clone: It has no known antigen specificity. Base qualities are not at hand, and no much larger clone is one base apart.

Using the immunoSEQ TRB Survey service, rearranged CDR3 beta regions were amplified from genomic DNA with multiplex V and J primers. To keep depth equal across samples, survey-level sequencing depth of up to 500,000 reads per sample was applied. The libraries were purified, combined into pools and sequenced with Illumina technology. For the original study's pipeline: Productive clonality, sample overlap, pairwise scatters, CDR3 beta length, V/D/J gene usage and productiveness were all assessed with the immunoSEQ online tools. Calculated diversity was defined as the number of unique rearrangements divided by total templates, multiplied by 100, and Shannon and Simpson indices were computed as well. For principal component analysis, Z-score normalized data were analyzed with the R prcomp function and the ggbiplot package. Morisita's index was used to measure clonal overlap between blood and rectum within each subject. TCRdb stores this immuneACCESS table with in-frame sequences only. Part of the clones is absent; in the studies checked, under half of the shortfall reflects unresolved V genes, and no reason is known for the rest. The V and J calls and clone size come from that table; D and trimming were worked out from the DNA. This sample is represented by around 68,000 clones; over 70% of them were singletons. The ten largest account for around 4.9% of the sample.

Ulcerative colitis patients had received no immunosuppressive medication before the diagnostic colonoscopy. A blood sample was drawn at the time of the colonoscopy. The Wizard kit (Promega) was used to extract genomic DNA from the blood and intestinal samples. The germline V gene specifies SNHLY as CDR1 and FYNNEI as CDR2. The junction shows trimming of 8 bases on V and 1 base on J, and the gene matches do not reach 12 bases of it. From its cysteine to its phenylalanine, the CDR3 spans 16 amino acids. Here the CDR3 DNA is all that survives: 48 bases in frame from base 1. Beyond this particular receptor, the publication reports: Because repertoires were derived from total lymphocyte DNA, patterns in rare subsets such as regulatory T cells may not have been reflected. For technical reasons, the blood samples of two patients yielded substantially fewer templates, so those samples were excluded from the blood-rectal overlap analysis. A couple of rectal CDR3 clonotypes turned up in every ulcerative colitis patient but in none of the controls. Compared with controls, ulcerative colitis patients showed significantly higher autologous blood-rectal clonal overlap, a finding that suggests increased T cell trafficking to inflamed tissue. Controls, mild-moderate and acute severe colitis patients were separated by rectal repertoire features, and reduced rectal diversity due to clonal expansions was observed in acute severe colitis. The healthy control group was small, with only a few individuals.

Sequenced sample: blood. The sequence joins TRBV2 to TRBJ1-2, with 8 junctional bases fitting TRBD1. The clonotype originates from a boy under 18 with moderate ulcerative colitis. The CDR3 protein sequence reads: CASVETGAVGNYGYTF. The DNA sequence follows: TGTGCCAGCGTTGAGACAGGGGCCGTGGGTAACTATGGCTACACCTTC.